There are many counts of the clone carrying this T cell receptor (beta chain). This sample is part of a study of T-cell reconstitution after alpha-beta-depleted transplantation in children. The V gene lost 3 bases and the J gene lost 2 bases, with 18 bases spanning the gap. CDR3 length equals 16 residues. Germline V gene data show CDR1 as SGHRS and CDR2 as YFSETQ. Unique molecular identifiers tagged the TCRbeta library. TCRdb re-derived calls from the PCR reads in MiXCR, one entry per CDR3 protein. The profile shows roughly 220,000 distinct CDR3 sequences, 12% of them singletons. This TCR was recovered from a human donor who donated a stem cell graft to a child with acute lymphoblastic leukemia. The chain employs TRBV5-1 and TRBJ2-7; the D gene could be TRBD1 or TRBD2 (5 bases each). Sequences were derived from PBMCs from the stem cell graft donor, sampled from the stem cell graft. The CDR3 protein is CASSWGARDGTYEQYF. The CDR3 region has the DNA TGCGCCAGCAGCTGGGGCGCCAGGGACGGAACCTACGAGCAGTACTTC.